This T cell receptor (beta chain) was retrieved from a study of graft-versus-host responses after intestinal transplantation. For this clone: Its antigen is unidentified.

Germline CDR1 is KGHSH and CDR2 is LQKENI. Trimming cost V 3 bases and J 2 bases, with 8 bases left between them. The CDR3 is made up of 13 amino acids. Method: immunoSEQ multiplex PCR; TCRdb's copy keeps in-frame clones and lacks some. The sample includes under 150,000 clones, approximately 92% of them seen just once. The rearrangement uses TRBV18 and TRBJ2-7, with a weak D call TRBD2 (6 bases). This specimen consisted of unstimulated CD4+ T cells sorted from spleen or lymph node cells, obtained before intestinal transplant. The origin of this receptor is a human donor who received an intestinal transplant. The CDR3: CASSPGGTYEQYF. In DNA form, the CDR3 reads TGTGCCAGCTCACCCGGCGGGACCTACGAGCAGTACTTC.